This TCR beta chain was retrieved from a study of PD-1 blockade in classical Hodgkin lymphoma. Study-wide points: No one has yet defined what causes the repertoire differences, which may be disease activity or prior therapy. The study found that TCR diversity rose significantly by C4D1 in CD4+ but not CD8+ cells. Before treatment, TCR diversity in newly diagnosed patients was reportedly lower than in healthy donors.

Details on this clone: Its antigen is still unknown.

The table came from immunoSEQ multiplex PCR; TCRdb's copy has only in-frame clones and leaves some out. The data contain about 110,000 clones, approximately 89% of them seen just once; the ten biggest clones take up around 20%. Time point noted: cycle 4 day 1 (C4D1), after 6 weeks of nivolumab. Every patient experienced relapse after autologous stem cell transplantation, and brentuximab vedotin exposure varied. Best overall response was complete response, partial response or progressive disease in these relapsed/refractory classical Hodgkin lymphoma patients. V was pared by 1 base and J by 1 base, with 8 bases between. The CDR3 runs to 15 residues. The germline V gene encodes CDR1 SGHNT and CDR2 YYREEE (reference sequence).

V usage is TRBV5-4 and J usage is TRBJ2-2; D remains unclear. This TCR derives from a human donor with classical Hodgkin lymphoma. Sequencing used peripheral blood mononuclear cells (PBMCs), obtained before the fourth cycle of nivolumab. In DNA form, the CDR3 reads TGTGCCAGCAGCTTGAATGGTCAGAACACCGGGGAGCTGTTTTTT. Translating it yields CASSLNGQNTGELFF.